The 28 T cell receptor beta chains below come from one sample, sequenced in a study of cytomegalovirus exposure and HLA in healthy donors. A multiplex PCR was run with 60 Vbeta primers and 13 Jbeta primers. Assay used: immunoSEQ multiplex PCR; TCRdb lists only in-frame clones, some missing. The table has fewer than 150,000 clones, under 85% seen once. Sequencing used PBMCs. These receptors were obtained from a young man in good health and CMV-seronegative.

This clone was detected only a few times. This chain joins TRBV5-8 and TRBJ2-3, with 11 positions matching TRBD2. The CDR3 length is 18 residues. CDR1 and CDR2 (germline): SGHTS, YDEGEE. The V gene end was trimmed by 1 base and the J gene end by 2 bases; junction bases not matched to a gene: 9. The CDR3 DNA is TGTGCCAGCAGCTTGCTGGGGACTAGCGGAACCCACACAGATACGCAGTATTTT. This gives the protein CASSLLGTSGTHTDTQYF. The whole variable domain, filled in from reference TRBV5-8 and TRBJ2-3, reads EAGVTQSPTHLIKTRGQQATLRCSPISGHTSVYWYQQALGLGLQFLLWYDEGEERNRGNFPPRFSGRQFPNYSSELNVNALELEDSALYLCASSLLGTSGTHTDTQYFGPGTRLTVL.

V is TRBV28 and J is TRBJ1-1; 8 bases line up with TRBD1. J was trimmed by 3 bases and V by 3 bases; bases with no gene match: 12. Germline assignment: CDR1 MDHEN and CDR2 SYDVKM. The CDR3 contains 17 residues. The CDR3: CASSFGDTTGAYTEAFF. The CDR3 coding sequence is TGTGCCAGCAGTTTTGGGGACACGACAGGGGCGTACACTGAAGCTTTCTTT.

This chain links TRBV19 with TRBJ2-5, with D perhaps TRBD2 (5 bases). The CDR3 sequence is 14 residues long. The V and J ends lost 7 bases and 1 base respectively, with 13 bases between them. Germline assignment: CDR1 LNHDA and CDR2 SQIVND (reference sequence). This chain's CDR3 is CASTRAGSQETQYF. CDR3 bases: TGTGCCAGTACCCGGGCGGGTTCCCAAGAGACCCAGTACTTC. Combining the CDR3 with reference TRBV19 and TRBJ2-5 gives the whole variable domain DGGITQSPKYLFRKEGQNVTLSCEQNLNHDAMYWYRQDPGQGLRLIYYSQIVNDFQKGDIAEGYSVSREKKESFPLTVTSAQKNPTAFYLCASTRAGSQETQYFGPGTRLLVL.

This clone was seen more than once but under ten times. CDR3 sequence: CASSNYPLDTQYF. DNA for the CDR3: TGTGCCAGCTCGAACTACCCCCTGGATACGCAGTATTTT. The genes are TRBV18 and TRBJ2-3; D is unclear. V was clipped by 6 bases and J by 6 bases, with 13 bases between them. The CDR3 runs 13 residues. From germline, CDR1 is KGHSH and CDR2 LQKENI.

The genes are TRBV4-3 and TRBJ1-6; 7 bases fit TRBD1. Germline V CDR1 and CDR2: LGHNA, YSLEER. V lost 0 bases and J lost 9; bases outside the gene matches: 11. The CDR3 consists of 17 residues. The CDR3 DNA is TGCGCCAGCAGCCAAGAAAGGAGGGGGCCGCTTGGTTCACCCCTCCACTTT. It translates to CASSQERRGPLGSPLHF.

CDR3 loop: CASSEGRAYEQYF. The CDR3 DNA reads TGTGCCAGCAGTGAAGGCAGGGCCTACGAGCAGTACTTC. The genes are TRBV28 and TRBJ2-7; possibly TRBD1 for D (5 bases). This CDR3 region has 13 residues. Germline CDR1 is MDHEN and CDR2 is SYDVKM. V was shortened by 5 bases and J by 2 bases, with 10 bases between the two germline ends.

The V gene is TRBV10-1, the J gene TRBJ2-5; 12 nucleotides align to TRBD2. CDR1 is WNHNN, CDR2 SYGVQD, per germline (reference sequence). V was pared by 1 base and J by 2 bases, with 5 bases of the junction left unmatched. This CDR3 is 17 amino acids long. DNA of the CDR3: TGCGCCAGCAGTGAGTGGCTAGCGGGGGGGGGACAAGAGACCCAGTACTTC. Encoded protein: CASSEWLAGGGQETQYF.

V gene TRBV7-8 combines with J gene TRBJ1-5; no firm D call. The CDR3 length is 14 residues. Germline-derived CDR1 and CDR2 are SGHVS and FQNEAQ. Trimming left V 1 base short and J 5 bases short, with 9 bases between. The CDR3 sequence: CASSLVAADQPQHF. CDR3 bases: TGTGCCAGCAGCTTAGTAGCAGCGGATCAGCCCCAGCATTTT.

This clone turned up a few times. The chain uses TRBV5-6 and TRBJ2-1, with 7 bases matching TRBD2. Germline trimming cut 5 bases from V and 4 bases from J; bases unmatched to any gene: 9. This CDR3 is built from 15 residues. Germline V gene sequence: CDR1 SGHDT, CDR2 YYEEEE. CDR3 bases: TGTGCCAGCAGTTCCTCCGGGACTACTTACAATGAGCAGTTCTTC. This sequence encodes CASSSSGTTYNEQFF. Full variable domain (outside the CDR3, taken from reference TRBV5-6 and TRBJ2-1): DAGVTQSPTHLIKTRGQQVTLRCSPKSGHDTVSWYQQALGQGPQFIFQYYEEEERQRGNFPDRFSGHQFPNYSSELNVNALLLGDSALYLCASSSSGTTYNEQFFGPGTRLTVL.

This chain uses TRBV5-1 with TRBJ2-1; 7 bases fit TRBD2. After removal of 2 bases from V and 2 bases from J, the junction contained 1 base not matched to a gene. This CDR3 comprises 14 residues. The germline CDR1 and CDR2 sequences are SGHRS and YFSETQ. CDR3 nucleotides: TGCGCCAGCAGCTTTCGGGGGGCCTACAATGAGCAGTTCTTC. This translates into CASSFRGAYNEQFF.

The V call is TRBV25-1, the J call TRBJ2-5, with D possibly TRBD1 on 6 matching bases. Trimming shortened V by 4 bases and J by 5 bases, and 11 bases separated the two germline ends. This CDR3 region has 13 residues. Germline-derived CDR1 and CDR2 are MGHDK and SYGVNS. Here the CDR3 DNA reads TGTGCCAGCAGTGTGGGGGCGCGTGAGACCCAGTACTTC. It encodes CASSVGARETQYF.

This clone has just one count. V is TRBV7-9 and J is TRBJ2-5; TRBD1 aligns across 7 bases. Per germline, CDR1 SEHNR and CDR2 FQNEAQ (reference sequence). The CDR3 is 14 residues long. Losses at the gene ends were 4 bases for V and 5 bases for J; bases not matched to a gene: 7. The CDR3 DNA reads TGTGCCAGCAGCTACGGACAGGTTCTGGAGACCCAGTACTTC. It yields the protein CASSYGQVLETQYF.

The chain carries TRBV30 and TRBJ1-6, with D possibly TRBD1 on 6 matching bases. The CDR3 runs 14 residues. Deletions cut 0 bases from V and 9 bases from J, with 12 bases between. Germline V gene sequence: CDR1 GTSNPN, CDR2 SVGIG (reference sequence). The CDR3: CAWSVGQWGSPLHF. DNA for the CDR3: TGTGCCTGGAGTGTCGGACAGTGGGGTTCACCCCTCCACTTT. Based on the CDR3 plus reference TRBV30 and TRBJ1-6, the full variable domain is SQTIHQWPATLVQPVGSPLSLECTVEGTSNPNLYWYRQAAGRGLQLLFYSVGIGQISSEVPQNLSASRPQDRQFILSSKKLLLSDSGFYLCAWSVGQWGSPLHFGNGTRLTVT.

The CDR3 reads CAGTSGYEQYF. In DNA, the CDR3 is TGTGCCGGGACTAGCGGCTACGAGCAGTACTTC. This chain joins TRBV30 and TRBJ2-7; 11 bases are shared with TRBD2. Unmatched junction bases numbered 0, after V lost 8 bases and J lost 3 bases. Germline V CDR1 and CDR2: GTSNPN, SVGIG (reference sequence). The CDR3 has 11 amino acids.

The V and J genes are TRBV6-5 and TRBJ2-2, with TRBD1 identical over 9 bases. Germline CDR1 MNHEY, CDR2 SVGAGI. The CDR3 is 15 residues long. Unmatched junction bases numbered 7, after V lost 6 bases and J lost 5 bases. CDR3 residues: CASSAGTGQTGELFF. CDR3 coding DNA: TGTGCCAGCAGCGCCGGGACAGGGCAAACCGGGGAGCTGTTTTTT.

V usage is TRBV5-1 and J usage is TRBJ2-5; tentatively, D is TRBD2 (6 bases). Looked up from germline, CDR1 is SGHRS and CDR2 is YFSETQ. Deletions cut 4 bases from V and 3 bases from J, with 10 bases between. The CDR3 extends over 13 amino acids. The CDR3 DNA sequence: TGCGCCAGCAGCACCGGGAGAAAAGAGACCCAGTACTTC. It specifies CASSTGRKETQYF.

The rearrangement joins TRBV29-1 to TRBJ1-1, with no clear D. Trimming stripped 1 base from V and 3 bases from J, with 6 bases between. Germline V lookup: CDR1 SQVTM, CDR2 ANQGSEA. The CDR3 is made up of 12 amino acids. Here the CDR3 DNA reads TGCAGCGTTGAAGTCAGTTACACTGAAGCTTTCTTT. It codes for CSVEVSYTEAFF.

This chain connects TRBV6-1 to TRBJ1-2; the match to TRBD1 covers 7 bases. This CDR3 contains 18 residues. J was trimmed by 3 bases and V by 2 bases; bases with no gene match: 15. CDR1 is MNHNS and CDR2 is SASEGT in the germline V gene. As DNA, the CDR3 is TGTGCCAGCAGTGAATCAGGCTCCGGACTCGACAGGGACTATGGCTACACCTTC. Translation gives CASSESGSGLDRDYGYTF.

The CDR3 sequence is CASSPGSGRSYNEQFF. CDR3 nucleotides: TGTGCCAGCAGCCCAGGTAGCGGGCGCTCCTACAATGAGCAGTTCTTC. The chain combines TRBV7-9 with TRBJ2-1; 7 bases are a match to TRBD2. CDR3 length: 16 residues. V lost 5 bases and J lost 0; bases outside the gene matches: 7. Germline V gives CDR1 SEHNR, CDR2 FQNEAQ (reference sequence).

This clone turned up a few times. The chain is built from TRBV6-1 and TRBJ1-3; the D gene is possibly TRBD1 (5 bases). The germline V and J ends were trimmed by 6 bases and 3 bases, with 15 bases remaining between them. The CDR3 extends over 15 amino acids. Germline lookup yields CDR1 MNHNS and CDR2 SASEGT. CDR3 coding DNA: TGTGCCAGCAGCACCCAGGGTAATTTTGGAAACACCATATATTTT. Its translation is CASSTQGNFGNTIYF.

This rearrangement joins TRBV4-3 to TRBJ2-2; 11 bases align to TRBD1. The length of the CDR3 is 16 residues. J was trimmed by 8 bases and V by 4 bases; bases with no gene match: 9. Germline V gives CDR1 LGHNA, CDR2 YSLEER. In DNA, the CDR3 is TGCGCCAGCAGCCCAAGGACAGGGGGCTACCCGGGGGAGCTGTTTTTT. Translating gives CASSPRTGGYPGELFF.

V and J are TRBV19 and TRBJ1-2; 9 positions agree with TRBD1. CDR1 and CDR2 from the germline V gene are LNHDA and SQIVND (reference sequence). The CDR3 spans 17 residues. The V gene end was trimmed by 7 bases and the J gene end by 1 base; junction bases not matched to a gene: 13. CDR3 bases: TGTGCCAGTACCCCCGGGACAGGGAAGGTGGTTAACTATGGCTACACCTTC. Translated: CASTPGTGKVVNYGYTF.

This clone was counted once. The chain links TRBV11-3 to TRBJ2-3, with D possibly TRBD2 on 5 matching bases. V lost 5 bases and J 6 bases, leaving 12 bases between the germline ends. Germline V CDR1 and CDR2: SGHNT, YENEEA. The CDR3 sequence is 13 residues long. CDR3 residues: CASSPVRGDTQYF. CDR3 nucleotides: TGTGCCAGCAGCCCCGTCCGGGGTGATACGCAGTATTTT.

The count of this clone is one. CDR3 sequence (DNA): TGTGCCAGCAGTCCAGAGGACAGGGGGCACGAGCAGTACTTC. Translation: CASSPEDRGHEQYF. The chain employs TRBV27 and TRBJ2-7; 11 positions agree with TRBD1. CDR3 size: 14 residues. Germline CDR1 reads MNHEY; CDR2 reads SMNVEV (reference sequence). V trimming: 5 bases; J trimming: 5 bases; junction bases outside the gene matches: 5.

The gene calls are TRBV4-2 and TRBJ2-5, with 7 positions matching TRBD2. The CDR3 extends over 15 amino acids. With V trimmed by 0 bases and J by 1 base, 2 bases remained unmatched. CDR1 and CDR2 (germline): LGHNA, YNFKEQ. The CDR3 loop reads CASSQETSLQETQYF. CDR3 coding DNA: TGTGCCAGCAGCCAAGAGACTAGCCTCCAAGAGACCCAGTACTTC.

CDR3 region: CASSQAMYSNQPQHF. The CDR3 DNA reads as TGTGCCAGCAGCCAAGCCATGTATAGCAATCAGCCCCAGCATTTT. This chain links TRBV7-2 with TRBJ1-5; D is undetermined. The germline V gene encodes CDR1 SGHTA and CDR2 FQGNSA. V was cut by 5 bases and J by 0 bases, with 11 bases left in between. The CDR3 runs to 15 residues.

The genes are TRBV5-1 and TRBJ2-7; D is unclear. The CDR3 has 15 amino acids. Trimming left V 0 bases short and J 2 bases short, with 12 bases between. Per germline, CDR1 SGHRS and CDR2 YFSETQ. CDR3 in amino acids: CASSLDLNTAYEQYF. CDR3 DNA: TGCGCCAGCAGCTTGGATCTCAACACAGCCTACGAGCAGTACTTC.

This clone was detected a few times. J is TRBJ1-2 and V is TRBV4-2; no firm D call. Germline V lookup: CDR1 LGHNA, CDR2 YNFKEQ. This CDR3 region has 16 residues. Between the trimmed V and J ends, which lost 0 bases and 0 bases, there was a span of 11 bases. CDR3 nucleotide sequence: TGTGCCAGCAGCCAAGATTATGGCAGTACTAACTATGGCTACACCTTC. Translated: CASSQDYGSTNYGYTF.